Listed below are T cell receptor beta chains from one sample, sequenced in a study of T-cell reconstitution after alpha-beta-depleted transplantation in children. One entry per CDR3 protein results from TCRdb running MiXCR on the PCR reads. This table holds roughly 490,000 distinct CDR3 sequences, approximately 10% found once. Here the sequenced sample was PBMCs, mostly from graft donor cells, taken 180 days after TCRalphabeta/CD19-depleted stem cell transplant. Source of these receptors: a female patient aged 2-10 years who had a stem cell transplant for aplastic anemia, so the T cells may come from the graft donor. Each CDR3 is given with its conserved first and last residue. D genes are given only for firm matches.

.	TRBV5-1	CASSSGNPNTQYF
TRBD2	TRBV2	CASMGDRLAGVLNEQFF
TRBD1	TRBV28	CASSLLRGQGERVGGYTF
TRBD2	TRBV3-1	CASSQAVAGYRNEQFF
.	TRBV28	CASTNSGTGAYEQYF
.	TRBV29-1	CSVGGGASHGYTF
TRBD2	TRBV2	CASTRLAASTDTQYF
TRBD1	TRBV6-1	CASRSTGTGGYEQYF
.	TRBV12-3/TRBV12-4	CASSPLGHGNIQYF
.	TRBV11-3	CASSPIGGRDTEAFF
TRBD1	TRBV10-3	CAISEYGTGGTDTQYF
TRBD2	TRBV3-1	CASSQFSGTSYEQYF
.	TRBV7-2	CASSFDRRSTEAFF
TRBD1	TRBV5-1	CASSLEQGSYEQYF
.	TRBV7-3	CASSPREGSEAFF
TRBD2	TRBV27	CASSLAGTSNQETQYF
TRBD1	TRBV9	CASSVEGQGAYEQYF